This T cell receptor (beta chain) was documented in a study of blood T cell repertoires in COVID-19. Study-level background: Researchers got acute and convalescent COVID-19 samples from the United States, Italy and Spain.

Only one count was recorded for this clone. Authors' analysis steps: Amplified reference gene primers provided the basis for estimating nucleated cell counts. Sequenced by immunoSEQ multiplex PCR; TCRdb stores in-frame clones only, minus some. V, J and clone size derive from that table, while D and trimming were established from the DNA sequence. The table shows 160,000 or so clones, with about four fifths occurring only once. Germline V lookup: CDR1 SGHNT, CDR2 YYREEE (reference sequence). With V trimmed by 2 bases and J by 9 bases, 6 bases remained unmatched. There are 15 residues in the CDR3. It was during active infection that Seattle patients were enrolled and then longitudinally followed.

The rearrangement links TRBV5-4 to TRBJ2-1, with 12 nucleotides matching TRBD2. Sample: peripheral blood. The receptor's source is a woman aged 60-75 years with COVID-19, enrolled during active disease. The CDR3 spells CASSFGLAGRGEQFF. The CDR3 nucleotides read TGTGCCAGCAGCTTTGGACTAGCGGGACGCGGTGAGCAGTTCTTC.